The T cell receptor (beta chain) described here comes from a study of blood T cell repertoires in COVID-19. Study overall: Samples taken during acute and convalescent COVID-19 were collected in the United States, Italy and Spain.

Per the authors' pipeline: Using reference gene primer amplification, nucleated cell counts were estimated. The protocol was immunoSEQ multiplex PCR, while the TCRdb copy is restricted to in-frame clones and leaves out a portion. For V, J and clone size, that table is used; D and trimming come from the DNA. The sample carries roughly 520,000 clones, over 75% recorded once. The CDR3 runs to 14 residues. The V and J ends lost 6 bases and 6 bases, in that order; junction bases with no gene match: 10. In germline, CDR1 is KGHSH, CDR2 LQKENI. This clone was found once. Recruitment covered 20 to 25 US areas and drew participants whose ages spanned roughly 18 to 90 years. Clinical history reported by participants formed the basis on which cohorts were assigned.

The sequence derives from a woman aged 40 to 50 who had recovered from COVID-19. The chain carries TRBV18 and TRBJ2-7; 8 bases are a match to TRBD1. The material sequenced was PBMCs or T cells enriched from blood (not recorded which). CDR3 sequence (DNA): TGTGCCAGCTCGACGGACAGGGCCGATAGCGAGCAGTACTTC. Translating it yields CASSTDRADSEQYF.